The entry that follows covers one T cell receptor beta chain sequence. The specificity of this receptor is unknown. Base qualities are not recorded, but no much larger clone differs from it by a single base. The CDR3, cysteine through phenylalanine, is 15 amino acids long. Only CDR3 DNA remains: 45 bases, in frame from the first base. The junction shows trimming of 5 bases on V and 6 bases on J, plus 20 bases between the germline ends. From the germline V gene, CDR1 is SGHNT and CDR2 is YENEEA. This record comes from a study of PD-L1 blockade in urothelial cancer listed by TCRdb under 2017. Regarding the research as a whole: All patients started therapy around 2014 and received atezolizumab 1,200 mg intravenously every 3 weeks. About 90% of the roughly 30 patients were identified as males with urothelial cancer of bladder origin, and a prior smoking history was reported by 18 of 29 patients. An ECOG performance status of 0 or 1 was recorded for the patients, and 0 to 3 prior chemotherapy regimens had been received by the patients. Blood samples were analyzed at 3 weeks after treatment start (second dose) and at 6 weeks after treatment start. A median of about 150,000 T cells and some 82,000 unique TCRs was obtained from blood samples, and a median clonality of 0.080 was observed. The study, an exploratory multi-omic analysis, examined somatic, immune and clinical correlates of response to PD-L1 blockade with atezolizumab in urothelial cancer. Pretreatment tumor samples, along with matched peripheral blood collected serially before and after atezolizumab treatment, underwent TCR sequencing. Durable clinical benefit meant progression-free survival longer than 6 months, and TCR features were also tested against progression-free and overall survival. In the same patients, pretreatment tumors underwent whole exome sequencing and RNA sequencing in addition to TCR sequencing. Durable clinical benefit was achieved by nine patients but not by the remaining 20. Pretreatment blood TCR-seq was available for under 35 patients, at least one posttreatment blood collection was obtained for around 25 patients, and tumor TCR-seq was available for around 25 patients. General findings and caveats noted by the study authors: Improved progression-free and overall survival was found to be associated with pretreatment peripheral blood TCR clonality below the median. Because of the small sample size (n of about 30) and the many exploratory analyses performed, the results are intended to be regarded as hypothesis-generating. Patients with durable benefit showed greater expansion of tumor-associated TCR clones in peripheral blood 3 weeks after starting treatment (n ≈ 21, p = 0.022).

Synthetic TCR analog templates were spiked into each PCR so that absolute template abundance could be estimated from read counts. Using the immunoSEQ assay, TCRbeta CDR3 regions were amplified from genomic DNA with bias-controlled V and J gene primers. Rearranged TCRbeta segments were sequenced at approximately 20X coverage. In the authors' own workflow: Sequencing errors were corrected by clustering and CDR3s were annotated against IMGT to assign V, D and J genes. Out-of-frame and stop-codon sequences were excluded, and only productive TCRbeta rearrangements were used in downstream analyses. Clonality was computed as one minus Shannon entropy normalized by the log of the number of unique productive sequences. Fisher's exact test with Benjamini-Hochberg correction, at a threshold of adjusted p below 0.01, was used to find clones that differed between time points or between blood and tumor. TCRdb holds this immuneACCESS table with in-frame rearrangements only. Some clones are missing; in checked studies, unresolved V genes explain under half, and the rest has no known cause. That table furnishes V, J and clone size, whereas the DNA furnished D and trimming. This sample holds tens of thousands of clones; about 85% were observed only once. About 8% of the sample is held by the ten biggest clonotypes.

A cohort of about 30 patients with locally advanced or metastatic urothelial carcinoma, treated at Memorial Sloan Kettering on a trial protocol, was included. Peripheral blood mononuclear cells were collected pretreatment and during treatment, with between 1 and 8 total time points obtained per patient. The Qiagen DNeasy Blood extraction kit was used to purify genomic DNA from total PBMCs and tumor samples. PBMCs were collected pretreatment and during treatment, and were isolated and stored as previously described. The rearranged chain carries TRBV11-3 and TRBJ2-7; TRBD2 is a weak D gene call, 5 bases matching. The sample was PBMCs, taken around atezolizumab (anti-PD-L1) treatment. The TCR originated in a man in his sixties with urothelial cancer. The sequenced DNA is TGTGCCAGCAGCCCGTTCGGTGAATTCGGGGTCGAGCAGTACTTC. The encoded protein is CASSPFGEFGVEQYF.